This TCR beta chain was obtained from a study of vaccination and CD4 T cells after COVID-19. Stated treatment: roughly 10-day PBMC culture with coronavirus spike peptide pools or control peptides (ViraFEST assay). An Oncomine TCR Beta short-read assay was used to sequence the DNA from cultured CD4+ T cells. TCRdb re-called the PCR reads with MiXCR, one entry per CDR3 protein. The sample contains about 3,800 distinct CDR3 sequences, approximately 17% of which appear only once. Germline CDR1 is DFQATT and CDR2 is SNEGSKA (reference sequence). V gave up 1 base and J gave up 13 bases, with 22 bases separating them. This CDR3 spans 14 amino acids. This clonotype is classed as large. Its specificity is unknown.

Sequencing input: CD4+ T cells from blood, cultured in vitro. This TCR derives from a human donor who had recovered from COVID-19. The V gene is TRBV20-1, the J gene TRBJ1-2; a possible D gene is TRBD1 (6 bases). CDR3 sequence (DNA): TGCAGTGCTAGAGGGGGGCCCTCCTCTATGGCTAGCACCTTC. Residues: CSARGGPSSMASTF.